This paragraph reports one T cell receptor beta chain. This sample was taken from a study of shared clonotypes between healthy human individuals. The donors, healthy adults who were HIV-negative, had experienced no recent acute infections or vaccinations. Donors were Caucasian adults residing in Nashville, Tennessee, USA. Researchers reported that CD8 memory united CD45RO+ cells with CCR7-negative CD45RA+ TemRA cells. Tens of thousands of T cell genomes (approximately 210 ng DNA) went into each sorted-subset replicate. Profiled with immunoSEQ multiplex PCR; TCRdb holds only in-frame clones, not every one. The table shows about 95,000 clones, with around two thirds occurring only once. This CDR3 contains 12 residues. Trimming removed 7 bases at V and 2 bases at J, with 7 bases between. Germline values: CDR1 MNHNY, CDR2 SVGAGI (reference sequence).

The chain links TRBV6-6 to TRBJ2-3, with TRBD2 as a possible D gene (5 bases). This clonotype originated in a man aged 25-40 years in good health. Material for sequencing was memory CD8+ T cells sorted from blood. Subset noted: CD45RO+ cells pooled with CCR7-negative TemRA cells. CDR3 nucleotides: TGTGCCAGCAAACTAGACACAGATACGCAGTATTTT. Its translation is CASKLDTDTQYF.